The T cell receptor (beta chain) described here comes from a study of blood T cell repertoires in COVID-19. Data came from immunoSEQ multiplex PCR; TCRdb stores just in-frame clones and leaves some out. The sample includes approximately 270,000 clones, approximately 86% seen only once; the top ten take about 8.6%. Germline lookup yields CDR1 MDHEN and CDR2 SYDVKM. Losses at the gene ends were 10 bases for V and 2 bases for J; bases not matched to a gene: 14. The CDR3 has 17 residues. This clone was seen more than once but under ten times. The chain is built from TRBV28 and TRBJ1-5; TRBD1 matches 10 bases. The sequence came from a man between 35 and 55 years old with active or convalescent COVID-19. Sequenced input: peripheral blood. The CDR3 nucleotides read TGTGCCACCAAGGGCCTGACAGGGGGCGGCGGCAATCAGCCCCAGCATTTT. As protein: CATKGLTGGGGNQPQHF.